Below, 30 T cell receptor beta chains from the same sample are listed, as sequenced in a study of blood T cell repertoires in COVID-19. Produced via immunoSEQ multiplex PCR; TCRdb's table is partial and in-frame only. The sample includes about 130,000 clones, about 81% seen only once; the top ten take roughly 15%. Sequencing was carried out using peripheral blood. All receptors derive from a woman over 75 with acute or convalescent COVID-19.

J is TRBJ2-3 and V is TRBV9; TRBD2 is a possible D gene (5 bases). CDR1 and CDR2 from the germline V gene are SGDLS and YYNGEE. Trimming removed 0 bases from V and 0 bases from J, with 11 bases in between. The CDR3 has 16 amino acids. The CDR3 here is CASSVGGSLSTDTQYF. The CDR3 DNA is TGTGCCAGCAGCGTAGGAGGGAGCCTTAGCACAGATACGCAGTATTTT.

This chain uses TRBV3-1 (or the pseudogene TRBV3-2) with TRBJ1-2; D gene uncertain. This CDR3 has 14 residues. Looked up from germline, CDR1 is LGHDT and CDR2 is YNNKEL (reference sequence). V lost 0 bases, J lost 8 bases, and 13 bases lay in between. CDR3 residues: CASSQEGGSRGYTF. CDR3 sequence (DNA): TGTGCCAGCAGCCAAGAGGGCGGGTCACGGGGCTACACCTTC.

V and J are TRBV6-2 or TRBV6-3 and TRBJ2-5, with 14 bases fitting TRBD2. Germline assignment: CDR1 MNHEY and CDR2 SVGEGT. The CDR3 covers 14 residues. The ends lost 6 bases at V and 5 bases at J; junction bases unmatched: 2. The CDR3 loop is CASSWTSGRETQYF. In nucleotides, the CDR3 is TGTGCCAGCAGCTGGACTAGCGGGAGGGAGACCCAGTACTTC.

The gene calls are TRBV7-9 and TRBJ1-4; D is possibly TRBD1 (5 bases). The germline V gene has CDR1 SEHNR and CDR2 FQNEAQ (reference sequence). The CDR3 extends over 15 amino acids. V was shortened by 3 bases and J by 8 bases, with 16 bases between the two germline ends. The CDR3 sequence is CASSFNPAGGEKLFF. The CDR3 DNA is TGTGCCAGCAGCTTCAATCCAGCGGGGGGGGAAAAACTGTTTTTT.

This chain uses TRBV27 with TRBJ1-1; TRBD1 matches 7 bases. V lost 4 bases and J lost 4; bases outside the gene matches: 3. The CDR3 runs 13 residues. The V gene's germline CDR1 is MNHEY and CDR2 SMNVEV (reference sequence). The CDR3 bases are TGTGCCAGCAGTTCCCAGGGGGGCACTGAAGCTTTCTTT. Its translation: CASSSQGGTEAFF.

V is TRBV6-5 and J is TRBJ2-7; 9 bases are a match to TRBD2. Trimming took 4 bases from V and 3 from J; bases not matched to a gene: 7. Germline lookup yields CDR1 MNHEY and CDR2 SVGAGI. The CDR3 length is 15 residues. Here the CDR3 DNA reads TGTGCCAGCAGTTCACCCGGGACTAGCAGCTACGAGCAGTACTTC. Its translation is CASSSPGTSSYEQYF.

The genes are TRBV6-2 or TRBV6-3 and TRBJ2-7; TRBD2 matches 10 bases. There are 15 residues in the CDR3. Germline CDR1 reads MNHEY; CDR2 reads SVGEGT. V shed 2 bases and J 7 bases; nucleotides not matched to a gene: 8. The CDR3 loop is CASSYLAGALWEQYF. The CDR3 nucleotides read TGTGCCAGCAGTTACCTAGCGGGGGCCCTCTGGGAGCAGTACTTC.

This clone was counted a single time. The rearrangement links TRBV9 to TRBJ1-2; 8 positions match TRBD1. Germline values: CDR1 SGDLS, CDR2 YYNGEE. The CDR3 runs 14 residues. Unmatched junction bases numbered 6, after V lost 3 bases and J lost 5 bases. CDR3 in amino acids: CASSARRTGYGYTF. The CDR3, as DNA: TGTGCCAGCAGCGCCCGTCGGACAGGGTATGGCTACACCTTC.

This chain joins TRBV7-2 and TRBJ1-5; 7 positions match TRBD1. CDR3 length equals 16 residues. Germline V lookup: CDR1 SGHTA, CDR2 FQGNSA. V shed 5 bases, J shed 1 base, and the junction held 8 bases outside the gene matches. The CDR3 coding sequence is TGTGCCAGCAGCGCACAGGGGACGACGAGCAATCAGCCCCAGCATTTT. As protein: CASSAQGTTSNQPQHF.

This clone was recorded a few times. The V and J genes are TRBV27 and TRBJ1-1; D is perhaps TRBD1 (5 bases). There are 14 residues in the CDR3. Germline V gene data show CDR1 as MNHEY and CDR2 as SMNVEV (reference sequence). V was clipped by 2 bases and J by 4 bases, with 11 bases between them. CDR3 sequence reads: CASSLSRVVTEAFF. CDR3 nucleotide sequence: TGTGCCAGCAGTTTAAGCAGGGTAGTCACTGAAGCTTTCTTT.

This chain uses TRBV29-1 with TRBJ1-2; D ambiguous. V was shortened by 4 bases and J by 6 bases, with 6 bases between the two germline ends. Per the germline V gene, CDR1 is SQVTM and CDR2 is ANQGSEA. The CDR3 length is 10 residues. CDR3 residues: CSVAEDGYTF. As DNA, the CDR3 is TGCAGCGTTGCGGAGGATGGCTACACCTTC.

This chain connects TRBV7-2 to TRBJ1-1, with 7 bases fitting TRBD1. From germline, CDR1 is SGHTA and CDR2 FQGNSA. V dropped 3 bases and J dropped 2; count of bases not matched to a gene: 3. This CDR3 spans 14 amino acids. The CDR3 here is CASSFNRGNTEAFF. The CDR3 coding sequence is TGTGCCAGCAGCTTCAACAGGGGAAACACTGAAGCTTTCTTT.

This clone was counted between two and nine times. The V gene is TRBV5-5, the J gene TRBJ2-3; 8 bases line up with TRBD2. Germline V gives CDR1 SGHKS, CDR2 YYEKEE (reference sequence). The CDR3 is 14 residues long. V trimming: 4 bases; J trimming: 6 bases; junction bases outside the gene matches: 7. Here the CDR3 DNA reads TGTGCCAGCAGCCTCGGGGGGGTTATGGATACGCAGTATTTT. Translated, it gives CASSLGGVMDTQYF.

This chain links TRBV11-2 with TRBJ2-7; 8 nucleotides agree with TRBD2. CDR3 length equals 18 residues. Unmatched junction bases numbered 20, after V lost 5 bases and J lost 5 bases. Germline CDR1 SGHAT, CDR2 FQNNGV. CDR3: CASSPYGGPAGGPHEQYF. The CDR3 DNA reads TGTGCCAGCAGCCCCTATGGGGGCCCGGCGGGAGGCCCCCACGAGCAGTACTTC.

The chain couples TRBV5-5 to TRBJ2-5, with 8 nucleotides matching TRBD2. Germline CDR1 SGHKS, CDR2 YYEKEE (reference sequence). The CDR3 spans 17 residues. After removal of 0 bases from V and 2 bases from J, the junction contained 9 bases not matched to a gene. This chain's CDR3 is CASSLAATGGAQETQYF. The CDR3 nucleotides read TGTGCCAGCAGCTTGGCGGCTACCGGGGGGGCACAAGAGACCCAGTACTTC.

The rearrangement joins TRBV4-3 to TRBJ1-5, with D possibly being TRBD1 (6 bases). The CDR3 has 15 residues. V was pared by 1 base and J by 1 base, with 8 bases between. Germline-derived CDR1 and CDR2 are LGHNA and YSLEER. The CDR3 is CASSQVQGSNQPQHF. The CDR3 DNA reads TGCGCCAGCAGCCAAGTTCAGGGGAGCAATCAGCCCCAGCATTTT.

The chain has TRBV3-1 (or the pseudogene TRBV3-2) and TRBJ2-7, with D possibly TRBD2 on 5 matching bases. Trimming left V 0 bases short and J 0 bases short, with 18 bases between. The CDR3 extends over 18 amino acids. CDR1 and CDR2 from the germline V gene are LGHDT and YNNKEL (reference sequence). The CDR3 reads CASSQEGSRLSSSYEQYF. The CDR3 nucleotides read TGTGCCAGCAGCCAAGAGGGGAGCCGGCTCTCGAGCTCCTACGAGCAGTACTTC.

The CDR3 is CASSLTGQPTQYF. CDR3 nucleotides: TGTGCCAGCAGTTTAACTGGACAGCCTACCCAGTACTTC. The gene calls are TRBV12-3 or TRBV12-4 and TRBJ2-5; TRBD1 is a possible D gene (6 bases). With 2 bases removed from V and 8 bases from J, the gap between germline ends came to 12 bases. CDR3 size: 13 residues.

J is TRBJ1-2 and V is TRBV6-5; 9 bases are a match to TRBD1. The CDR3 totals 15 residues. Trimming at V came to 5 bases and at J to 0 bases, leaving 4 bases not matched to a gene. Germline CDR1 and CDR2: MNHEY and SVGAGI. CDR3 loop: CASSTGTGTNYGYTF. The CDR3 DNA follows: TGTGCCAGCAGTACAGGGACAGGGACTAACTATGGCTACACCTTC.

The genes are TRBV12-3 or TRBV12-4 and TRBJ2-5; D is possibly TRBD2 (5 bases). V was shortened by 3 bases and J by 7 bases, with 6 bases between the two germline ends. The CDR3 contains 11 residues. The CDR3 bases are TGTGCCAGCAGTTTTGCGGGGACCCAGTACTTC. Protein product: CASSFAGTQYF.

V is TRBV5-1 and J is TRBJ1-1; D gene uncertain. Trimming removed 2 bases from V and 1 base from J, with 9 bases in between. This CDR3 is built from 14 residues. Germline CDR1 reads SGHRS; CDR2 reads YFSETQ. The CDR3 spells CASSFSQRNTEAFF. The CDR3 DNA follows: TGCGCCAGCAGCTTTTCACAGAGGAACACTGAAGCTTTCTTT.

The chain uses TRBV27 and TRBJ2-5; TRBD2 matches 15 bases. CDR1 MNHEY and CDR2 SMNVEV come from the germline V gene (reference sequence). J was trimmed by 4 bases and V by 2 bases; bases with no gene match: 2. The CDR3 has 16 amino acids. CDR3 coding DNA: TGTGCCAGCAGTTTAAGGGGACTAGCGGGGGGAGAGACCCAGTACTTC. This codes for CASSLRGLAGGETQYF.

The V gene is TRBV5-6, the J gene TRBJ2-3; D not resolved. CDR1 is SGHDT, CDR2 YYEEEE, per germline. V lost 0 bases, J lost 2 bases, and 10 bases lay in between. The CDR3 is made up of 15 amino acids. In nucleotides, the CDR3 is TGTGCCAGCAGCTTGGGTAGCTATCCCACAGATACGCAGTATTTT. Translated, it gives CASSLGSYPTDTQYF.

The rearrangement links TRBV2 to TRBJ1-2; D ambiguous. The ends were cut back, 3 bases at V and 6 bases at J, with 11 bases in the middle. Germline V CDR1 and CDR2: SNHLY, FYNNEI. CDR3 length: 13 amino acids. This CDR3 is CASSDGLHDGYTF. The CDR3 DNA reads as TGTGCCAGCAGTGACGGTCTGCACGATGGCTACACCTTC.

For the CDR3, the DNA is TGTGCCAGCAGCTCACGGGTGGGACAGGGGTTTGTGAGCTATGGCTACACCTTC. This encodes CASSSRVGQGFVSYGYTF. This sequence joins TRBV7-2 and TRBJ1-2; TRBD1 agrees at 10 bases. CDR1 is SGHTA and CDR2 is FQGNSA in the germline V gene. The CDR3 consists of 18 residues. J was trimmed by 4 bases and V by 4 bases; bases with no gene match: 15.

This clone was counted a single time. The rearrangement uses TRBV12-3 or TRBV12-4 and TRBJ2-1; D call uncertain. Between the trimmed V and J ends, which lost 3 bases and 6 bases, there was a span of 9 bases. The CDR3 contains 13 residues. The CDR3 reads CASSFSQSNEQFF. The CDR3 region has the DNA TGTGCCAGCAGTTTTTCCCAATCCAATGAGCAGTTCTTC.

CDR3 region: CASSQVIGGTYEQYF. The CDR3 DNA follows: TGTGCCAGCAGCCAAGTTATTGGCGGGACCTACGAGCAGTACTTC. The J gene is TRBJ2-7, the V gene TRBV3-1 (or the pseudogene TRBV3-2); D is perhaps TRBD2 (6 bases). The V gene lost 1 base and the J gene lost 2 bases, with 12 bases spanning the gap. CDR3 length: 15 amino acids. The germline V gene encodes CDR1 LGHDT and CDR2 YNNKEL (reference sequence).

V usage is TRBV7-2 and J usage is TRBJ2-7; no firm D call. Germline CDR1 SGHTA, CDR2 FQGNSA. This CDR3 is built from 16 residues. V lost 5 bases to trimming and J lost 0 bases, with 17 bases between them. CDR3 nucleotides: TGTGCCAGCAGCGCGCCCTTCGGCAGGCCCTCCTACGAGCAGTACTTC. This gives the protein CASSAPFGRPSYEQYF.

This chain joins TRBV27 and TRBJ1-6; a possible D gene is TRBD1 (6 bases). V was shortened by 0 bases and J by 0 bases, with 12 bases between the two germline ends. This CDR3 is 18 amino acids long. Per germline, CDR1 MNHEY and CDR2 SMNVEV (reference sequence). The chain's CDR3 is CASSLSGTRSSYNSPLHF. The CDR3 bases are TGTGCCAGCAGTTTATCAGGGACACGTAGCTCCTATAATTCACCCCTCCACTTT.

V usage is TRBV3-1 (or the pseudogene TRBV3-2) and J usage is TRBJ2-7; 9 positions match TRBD1. Trimming took 5 bases from V and 7 from J; bases not matched to a gene: 9. The CDR3 runs 14 residues. Germline CDR1 and CDR2: LGHDT and YNNKEL (reference sequence). CDR3 residues: CASSRDRVPREQYF. CDR3 coding DNA: TGTGCCAGCAGCAGGGACAGGGTCCCCAGGGAGCAGTACTTC.